One sample yielded the 28 T cell receptor beta chains listed below, sequenced in a study of blood T cell repertoires in COVID-19. Clones were sequenced by immunoSEQ multiplex PCR, and TCRdb holds only the in-frame ones, with some missing. The data hold 270,000 or so clones, with 80% to 85% observed a single time. Sample: peripheral blood. All receptors derive from a woman aged 55-69 years with active or convalescent COVID-19.

With regard to this clone: Different DNA sequences within this sample yield the same CDR3. The V call is TRBV7-3, the J call TRBJ1-1; 8 bases are shared with TRBD1. The CDR3 totals 14 residues. The V gene end was trimmed by 5 bases and the J gene end by 1 base; junction bases not matched to a gene: 3. CDR1 SGHTA and CDR2 FQGTGA come from the germline V gene. The CDR3 spells CASSLGQGNTEAFF. In DNA form, the CDR3 reads TGTGCCAGCAGCCTCGGACAGGGGAACACTGAAGCTTTCTTT.

This rearrangement joins TRBV7-3 to TRBJ1-2, with 8 bases aligning to TRBD1. CDR1 SGHTA and CDR2 FQGTGA come from the germline V gene. CDR3 size: 15 residues. Trimming at V came to 4 bases and at J to 6 bases, leaving 10 bases not matched to a gene. This CDR3 reads CASSYRGGDINGYTF. CDR3 bases: TGTGCCAGCAGCTACAGGGGGGGAGATATTAATGGCTACACCTTC.

The chain joins TRBV3-1 (or the pseudogene TRBV3-2) to TRBJ2-5, with 9 positions matching TRBD1. After removal of 3 bases from V and 4 bases from J, the junction contained 3 bases not matched to a gene. Germline loops: CDR1 LGHDT, CDR2 YNNKEL (reference sequence). The CDR3 totals 14 residues. The DNA of the CDR3 is TGTGCCAGCAGCCACGTGACAGGGGGAGAGACCCAGTACTTC. This encodes CASSHVTGGETQYF.

The chain is built from TRBV2 and TRBJ2-7; D uncertain. The CDR3 runs to 13 residues. Trimming removed 4 bases at V and 3 bases at J, with 10 bases between. Germline CDR1 is SNHLY and CDR2 is FYNNEI. The CDR3 here is CASSGQIFYEQYF. The CDR3 DNA reads TGTGCCAGCAGTGGCCAGATTTTCTACGAGCAGTACTTC.

The V gene is TRBV7-2, the J gene TRBJ1-2; perhaps TRBD1 as D (6 bases). The germline gives CDR1 SGHTA, CDR2 FQGNSA. This CDR3 spans 14 amino acids. V lost 1 base and J 3 bases, leaving 9 bases between the germline ends. The CDR3 loop reads CASSLEDSDYGYTF. The DNA for the CDR3 is TGTGCCAGCAGCTTAGAGGACAGCGACTATGGCTACACCTTC.

The chain uses TRBV25-1 and TRBJ2-7; maybe TRBD1 (5 bases). Trimming took 0 bases from V and 3 from J, leaving 15 bases between them. In germline, CDR1 is MGHDK, CDR2 SYGVNS. This CDR3 has 16 amino acids. Written as DNA, the CDR3 is TGTGCCAGCAGTGAATATGGGCAGGGTAGCAACTACGAGCAGTACTTC. Its protein product is CASSEYGQGSNYEQYF.

The rearrangement uses TRBV2 and TRBJ2-3, with TRBD2 matching 7 bases. This CDR3 has 14 residues. J lost 4 bases, V lost 11 bases, and 12 bases had no gene match. The germline CDR1 and CDR2 sequences are SNHLY and FYNNEI. The CDR3 nucleotides read TGTGCCGACCGAATCGCGGGGGTTTCAGATACGCAGTATTTT. Translated, it gives CADRIAGVSDTQYF.

The chain employs TRBV18 and TRBJ1-5, with D tentatively TRBD1 (5 bases). The CDR3 is 16 residues long. V was cut by 2 bases and J by 1 base, with 12 bases left in between. Germline V CDR1 and CDR2: KGHSH, LQKENI. CDR3 in amino acids: CASSPGASGSNQPQHF. CDR3 coding DNA: TGTGCCAGCTCACCAGGGGCCTCTGGGAGCAATCAGCCCCAGCATTTT.

The chain links TRBV5-6 to TRBJ1-2; 9 bases agree with TRBD1. The ends lost 4 bases at V and 2 bases at J; junction bases unmatched: 6. The CDR3 covers 15 residues. The germline CDR1 and CDR2 sequences are SGHDT and YYEEEE. This chain's CDR3 is CASSHPGQGNYGYTF. The CDR3 region has the DNA TGTGCCAGCAGCCACCCGGGACAGGGAAACTATGGCTACACCTTC. Looking up the rest from reference TRBV5-6 and TRBJ1-2 gives the full variable domain: DAGVTQSPTHLIKTRGQQVTLRCSPKSGHDTVSWYQQALGQGPQFIFQYYEEEERQRGNFPDRFSGHQFPNYSSELNVNALLLGDSALYLCASSHPGQGNYGYTFGSGTRLTVV.

The chain joins TRBV19 to TRBJ1-6; tentative D call: TRBD1 (5 bases). The V gene lost 3 bases and the J gene lost 7 bases, with 10 bases spanning the gap. Germline V gene sequence: CDR1 LNHDA, CDR2 SQIVND (reference sequence). The CDR3 is 14 amino acids. Written as DNA, the CDR3 is TGTGCCAGTAGTATCGAGACAGAAAATTCACCCCTCCACTTT. Its protein is CASSIETENSPLHF.

V gene TRBV4-2 combines with J gene TRBJ1-1; TRBD1 might be the D (5 bases). The V gene lost 4 bases and the J gene lost 4 bases, with 22 bases spanning the gap. CDR3 length: 17 residues. Germline CDR1 is LGHNA and CDR2 is YNFKEQ. The CDR3 region has the DNA TGTGCCAGCAGCCTCTTCGCCAGGGAGGCGAGGGGCACTGAAGCTTTCTTT. Residues: CASSLFAREARGTEAFF.

The rearrangement links TRBV7-3 to TRBJ2-2, with 7 bases fitting TRBD2. With V trimmed by 4 bases and J by 5 bases, 4 bases remained unmatched. The CDR3 runs 14 residues. CDR1 is SGHTA, CDR2 FQGTGA, per germline. The CDR3 DNA sequence: TGTGCCAGCAGCTACGCCGGGGGGACCGGGGAGCTGTTTTTT. Translating it yields CASSYAGGTGELFF.

In regard to this clone: At one end, the junction sequence differs from germline, possibly due to a read error. This chain links TRBV7-7 with TRBJ2-7, with unresolved D. Germline CDR1 SSHAT, CDR2 FNYEAQ (reference sequence). The CDR3 contains 21 residues. CDR3 DNA: TGTGCTAGCAGCTTATATAAGCGAATAGGTAGCACTCCCCTTAGCTCCTACGAGCAGTACTTC. This sequence encodes CASSLYKRIGSTPLSSYEQYF.

This chain connects TRBV7-9 to TRBJ2-7, with TRBD2 identical over 11 bases. Germline lookup yields CDR1 SEHNR and CDR2 FQNEAQ (reference sequence). The CDR3 covers 16 residues. V lost 1 base, J lost 5 bases, and 7 bases stayed unmatched. The CDR3 DNA is TGTGCCAGCAGCTTAGGAGACGGACTAGCGGGCCACGAGCAGTACTTC. Translated, it gives CASSLGDGLAGHEQYF.

The chain uses TRBV7-2 and TRBJ2-3; D call uncertain. The germline CDR1 and CDR2 sequences are SGHTA and FQGNSA. V was pared by 6 bases and J by 0 bases, with 19 bases between. The CDR3 sequence is 17 residues long. The CDR3 sequence is CASSSQWASRSTDTQYF. CDR3 nucleotide sequence: TGTGCCAGCAGTTCCCAATGGGCAAGCAGGAGCACAGATACGCAGTATTTT.

The V and J genes are TRBV5-1 and TRBJ2-2, with TRBD2 matching 8 bases. CDR1 is SGHRS, CDR2 YFSETQ, per germline. V gave up 4 bases and J gave up 4 bases; unmatched junction bases: 12. The CDR3 runs to 17 residues. CDR3: CASSPEIRSGGTGELFF. Written as DNA, the CDR3 is TGCGCCAGCAGCCCGGAGATAAGGAGCGGGGGCACCGGGGAGCTGTTTTTT. The full variable domain, rest sourced from reference TRBV5-1 and TRBJ2-2, is KAGVTQTPRYLIKTRGQQVTLSCSPISGHRSVSWYQQTPGQGLQFLFEYFSETQRNKGNFPGRFSGRQFSNSRSEMNVSTLELGDSALYLCASSPEIRSGGTGELFFGEGSRLTVL.

The chain combines TRBV5-1 with TRBJ2-3, with 7 bases that match TRBD1. The V gene end was trimmed by 0 bases and the J gene end by 0 bases; junction bases not matched to a gene: 4. The CDR3 runs to 16 residues. CDR1 SGHRS and CDR2 YFSETQ come from the germline V gene. The CDR3 loop is CASSLGGQISTDTQYF. CDR3 bases: TGCGCCAGCAGCTTGGGGGGACAGATAAGCACAGATACGCAGTATTTT.

The chain combines TRBV29-1 with TRBJ2-1, with 7 bases identical to TRBD2. Per germline, CDR1 SQVTM and CDR2 ANQGSEA. CDR3 length: 14 amino acids. V gave up 3 bases and J gave up 4 bases; unmatched junction bases: 6. The CDR3 nucleotides are TGCAGCGTTGAGGGGCGGGGGTTGTACAATGAGCAGTTCTTC. Residues: CSVEGRGLYNEQFF.

The CDR3 sequence is CASGSSTGGNQPQHF. In nucleotides, the CDR3 is TGTGCCAGCGGATCATCGACAGGAGGCAATCAGCCCCAGCATTTT. This chain joins TRBV21-1 and TRBJ1-5; TRBD1 reflects the table's D call only, with no check against the DNA. TRBV21-1 is shown as a pseudogene. The CDR3 length is 15 residues.

The V and J genes are TRBV10-3 and TRBJ2-7, with 9 nucleotides matching TRBD2. V lost 6 bases to trimming and J lost 0 bases; unmatched junction nucleotides: 6. The CDR3 loop spans 15 amino acids. Germline values: CDR1 ENHRY, CDR2 SYGVKD. CDR3 nucleotides: TGTGCCATCAGGATTAGCGGGGGACCCTCCTACGAGCAGTACTTC. Translation gives CAIRISGGPSYEQYF.

This clone was seen only once. This chain connects TRBV28 to TRBJ1-4; a weak D match, TRBD1 (5 bases). Germline V gene lookup returns CDR1 MDHEN and CDR2 SYDVKM. The CDR3 runs 15 residues. V dropped 7 bases and J dropped 0 bases, with 12 bases sitting between them. The CDR3 DNA reads TGTGCCAGCACCGGAGGGGTGCCAACTAATGAAAAACTGTTTTTT. It translates to CASTGGVPTNEKLFF.

The chain recombines TRBV3-1 (or the pseudogene TRBV3-2) with TRBJ2-3; D might be TRBD2 (6 bases). Per germline, CDR1 LGHDT and CDR2 YNNKEL (reference sequence). Trimming stripped 9 bases from V and 2 bases from J, with 12 bases between. This CDR3 region has 13 residues. The CDR3 DNA is TGTGCCAGTGTGGGACTCTTCACAGATACGCAGTATTTT. Protein product: CASVGLFTDTQYF.

This chain joins TRBV7-2 and TRBJ2-7; the D is unclear. Germline V gene data show CDR1 as SGHTA and CDR2 as FQGNSA. This CDR3 has 14 amino acids. Trimming pared 4 bases from V and 3 bases from J, leaving 13 bases between. CDR3 DNA sequence: TGTGCCAGCAGCTCCGCCGGGTTGCTCTACGAGCAGTACTTC. Translating gives CASSSAGLLYEQYF. The full variable domain, in which reference TRBV7-2 and TRBJ2-7 provide the parts outside the CDR3, is GAGVSQSPSNKVTEKGKDVELRCDPISGHTALYWYRQSLGQGLEFLIYFQGNSAPDKSGLPSDRFSAERTGGSVSTLTIQRTQQEDSAVYLCASSSAGLLYEQYFGPGTRLTVT.

This clone has only one observation. The V and J genes are TRBV15 and TRBJ1-5; D is unresolved. There are 12 residues in the CDR3. The germline V and J ends were trimmed by 3 bases and 4 bases, with 4 bases remaining between them. CDR1 is LNHNV, CDR2 YYDKDF, per germline (reference sequence). The CDR3 nucleotides read TGTGCCACCAGCAGTCTAAATCAGCCCCAGCATTTT. This encodes CATSSLNQPQHF.

The J gene is TRBJ2-7, the V gene TRBV11-3; 10 positions agree with TRBD1. In germline, CDR1 is SGHNT, CDR2 YENEEA. The CDR3 contains 14 residues. V was clipped by 4 bases and J by 3 bases; unmatched bases: 3. The CDR3: CASSSGTGVYEQYF. In nucleotides, the CDR3 is TGTGCCAGCAGCTCCGGGACAGGGGTCTACGAGCAGTACTTC.

The chain couples TRBV4-3 to TRBJ1-1; no firm D call. Trimming pared 4 bases from V and 4 bases from J, leaving 19 bases between. Looked up from germline, CDR1 is LGHNA and CDR2 is YSLEER. The CDR3 covers 16 residues. CDR3 sequence: CASSPNPALWSTEAFF. Here the CDR3 DNA reads TGCGCCAGCAGCCCCAACCCTGCGCTTTGGAGCACTGAAGCTTTCTTT.

The V call is TRBV7-9, the J call TRBJ1-4, with D possibly matching TRBD1 (5 bases). The CDR3 extends over 13 amino acids. Trimming left V 1 base short and J 17 bases short, with 17 bases between. Germline V gene sequence: CDR1 SEHNR, CDR2 FQNEAQ (reference sequence). CDR3 bases: TGTGCCAGCAGCTTAGAAGCGGGGAGTGGGACTTTTTTT. Its protein product is CASSLEAGSGTFF.

The chain links TRBV30 to TRBJ2-3; 7 bases line up with TRBD1. This CDR3 contains 15 residues. V shed 2 bases and J 5 bases; nucleotides not matched to a gene: 10. CDR1 and CDR2 from the germline V gene are GTSNPN and SVGIG (reference sequence). The CDR3 coding sequence is TGTGCCTGGAGTCAACAGGGGACCCTAAGAGATACGCAGTATTTT. Translation: CAWSQQGTLRDTQYF.